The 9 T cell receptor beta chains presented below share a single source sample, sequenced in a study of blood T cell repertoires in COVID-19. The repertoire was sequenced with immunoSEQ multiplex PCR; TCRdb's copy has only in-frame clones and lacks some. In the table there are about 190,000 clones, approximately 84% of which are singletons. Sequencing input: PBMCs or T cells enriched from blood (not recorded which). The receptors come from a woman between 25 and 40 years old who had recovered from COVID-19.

The CDR3 loop is CASSYQGINQPQHF. Written as DNA, the CDR3 is TGTGCCAGCAGTTACCAGGGGATCAATCAGCCCCAGCATTTT. The rearrangement links TRBV6-5 to TRBJ1-5, with D perhaps TRBD1 (6 bases). Trimming shortened V by 2 bases and J by 3 bases, and 8 bases separated the two germline ends. Germline V gives CDR1 MNHEY, CDR2 SVGAGI. The CDR3 consists of 14 residues.

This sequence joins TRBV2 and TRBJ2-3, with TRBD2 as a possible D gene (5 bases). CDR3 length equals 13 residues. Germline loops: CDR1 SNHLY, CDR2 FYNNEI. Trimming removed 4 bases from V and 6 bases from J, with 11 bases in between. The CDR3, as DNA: TGTGCCAGCAGTGCCGGGATTTTCGATACGCAGTATTTT. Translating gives CASSAGIFDTQYF.

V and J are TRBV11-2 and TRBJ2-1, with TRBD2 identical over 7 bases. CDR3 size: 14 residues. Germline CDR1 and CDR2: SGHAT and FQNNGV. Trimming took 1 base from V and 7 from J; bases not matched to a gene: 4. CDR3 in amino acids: CASSLGGEGNEQFF. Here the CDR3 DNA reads TGTGCCAGCAGCTTAGGCGGGGAGGGAAATGAGCAGTTCTTC.

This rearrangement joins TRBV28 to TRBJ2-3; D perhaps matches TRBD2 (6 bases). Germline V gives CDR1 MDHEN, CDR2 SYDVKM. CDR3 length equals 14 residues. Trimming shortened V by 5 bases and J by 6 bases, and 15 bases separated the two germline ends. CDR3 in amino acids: CASSPPWGRDTQYF. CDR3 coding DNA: TGTGCCAGCAGTCCCCCATGGGGGAGGGATACGCAGTATTTT.

The chain's CDR3 is CASSQGVNSPLHF. The CDR3 DNA reads as TGTGCCAGCAGCCAGGGCGTCAATTCACCCCTCCACTTT. The chain recombines TRBV28 with TRBJ1-6; the D gene is possibly TRBD1 (5 bases). This CDR3 spans 13 amino acids. Germline CDR1 is MDHEN and CDR2 is SYDVKM. V lost 6 bases and J lost 7, with 10 bases in between. Variable domain in full (rest from reference TRBV28 and TRBJ1-6): DVKVTQSSRYLVKRTGEKVFLECVQDMDHENMFWYRQDPGLGLRLIYFSYDVKMKEKGDIPEGYSVSREKKERFSLILESASTNQTSMYLCASSQGVNSPLHFGNGTRLTVT.

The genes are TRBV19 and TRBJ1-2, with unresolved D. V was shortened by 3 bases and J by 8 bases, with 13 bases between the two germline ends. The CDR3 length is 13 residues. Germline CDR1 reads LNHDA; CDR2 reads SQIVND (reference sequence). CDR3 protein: CASSIWLLRGYTF. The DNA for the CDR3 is TGTGCCAGTAGTATTTGGTTGTTGCGGGGCTACACCTTC.

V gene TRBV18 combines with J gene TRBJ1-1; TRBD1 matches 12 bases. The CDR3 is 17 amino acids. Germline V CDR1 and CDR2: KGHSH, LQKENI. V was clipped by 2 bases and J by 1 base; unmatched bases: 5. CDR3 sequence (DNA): TGTGCCAGCTCACCAGCGGGACAGGGGGCGGAGAACACTGAAGCTTTCTTT. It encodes CASSPAGQGAENTEAFF.

CDR3 nucleotides: TGTGCCAGCAGCTTAGATGGCAGGGGCGCCTACAATGAGCAGTTCTTC. Residues: CASSLDGRGAYNEQFF. This chain uses TRBV11-3 with TRBJ2-1; D is perhaps TRBD1 (6 bases). From germline, CDR1 is SGHNT and CDR2 YENEEA. Trimming shortened V by 0 bases and J by 2 bases, and 11 bases separated the two germline ends. The CDR3 covers 16 residues.

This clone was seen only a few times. The CDR3 nucleotides read TGTGCCAGCAGCCCCTCCACAGGTGCTAACTATGGCTACACCTTC. Protein product: CASSPSTGANYGYTF. This rearrangement joins TRBV5-4 to TRBJ1-2; TRBD1 might be the D (5 bases). Per germline, CDR1 SGHNT and CDR2 YYREEE (reference sequence). The CDR3 is 15 residues long. Trimming removed 4 bases at V and 0 bases at J, with 13 bases between.